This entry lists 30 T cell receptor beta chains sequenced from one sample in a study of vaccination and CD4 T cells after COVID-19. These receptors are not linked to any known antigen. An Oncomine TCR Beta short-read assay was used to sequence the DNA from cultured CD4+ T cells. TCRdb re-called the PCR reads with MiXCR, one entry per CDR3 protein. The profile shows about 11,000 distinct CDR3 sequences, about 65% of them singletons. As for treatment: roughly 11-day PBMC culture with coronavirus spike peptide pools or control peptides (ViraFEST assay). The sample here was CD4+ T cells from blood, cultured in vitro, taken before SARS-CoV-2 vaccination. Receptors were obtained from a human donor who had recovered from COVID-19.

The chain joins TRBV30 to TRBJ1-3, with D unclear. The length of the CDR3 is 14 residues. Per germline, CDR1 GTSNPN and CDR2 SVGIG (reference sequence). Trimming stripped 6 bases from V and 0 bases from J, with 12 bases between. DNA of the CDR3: TGTGCCTGCTCACCTTGGGGCTCTGGAAACACCATATATTTT. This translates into CACSPWGSGNTIYF.

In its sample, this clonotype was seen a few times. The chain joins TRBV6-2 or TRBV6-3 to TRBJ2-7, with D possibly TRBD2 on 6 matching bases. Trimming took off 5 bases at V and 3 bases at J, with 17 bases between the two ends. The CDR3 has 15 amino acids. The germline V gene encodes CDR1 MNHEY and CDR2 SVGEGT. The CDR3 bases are TGTGCCAGCAGTCACACCGGGGGATTGAACTACGAGCAGTACTTC. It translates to CASSHTGGLNYEQYF.

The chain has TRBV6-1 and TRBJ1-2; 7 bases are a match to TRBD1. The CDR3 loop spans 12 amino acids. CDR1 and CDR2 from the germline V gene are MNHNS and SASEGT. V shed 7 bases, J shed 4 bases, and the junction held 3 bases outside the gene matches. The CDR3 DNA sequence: TGTGCCAGCATACAGGGGCCCTATGGCTACACCTTC. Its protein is CASIQGPYGYTF.

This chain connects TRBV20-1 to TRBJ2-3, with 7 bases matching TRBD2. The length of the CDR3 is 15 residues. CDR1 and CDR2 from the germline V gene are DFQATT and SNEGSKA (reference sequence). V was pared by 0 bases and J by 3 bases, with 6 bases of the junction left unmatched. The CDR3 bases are TGCAGTGCTAGAGATGGGCGGGAGTCGACAGATACGCAGTATTTT. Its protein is CSARDGRESTDTQYF.

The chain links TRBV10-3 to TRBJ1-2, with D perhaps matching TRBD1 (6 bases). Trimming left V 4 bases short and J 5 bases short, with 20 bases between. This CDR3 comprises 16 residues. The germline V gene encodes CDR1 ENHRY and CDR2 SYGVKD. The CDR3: CAISASSGEWGYGYTF. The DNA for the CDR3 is TGTGCCATCAGTGCGTCCTCAGGGGAATGGGGTTATGGCTACACCTTC.

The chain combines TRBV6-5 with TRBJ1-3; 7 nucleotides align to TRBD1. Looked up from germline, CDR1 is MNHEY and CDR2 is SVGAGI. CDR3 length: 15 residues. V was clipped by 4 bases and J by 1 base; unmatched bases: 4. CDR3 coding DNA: TGTGCCAGCAGTTTTGAACAGGGGTCTGGAAACACCATATATTTT. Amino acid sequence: CASSFEQGSGNTIYF.

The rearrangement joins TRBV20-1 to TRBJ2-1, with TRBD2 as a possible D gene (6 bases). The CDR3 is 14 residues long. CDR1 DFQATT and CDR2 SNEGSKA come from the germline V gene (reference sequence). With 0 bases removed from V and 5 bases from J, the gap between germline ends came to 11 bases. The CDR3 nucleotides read TGCAGTGCTAGAGAGTCAGAGCGGGACAATGAGCAGTTCTTC. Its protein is CSARESERDNEQFF.

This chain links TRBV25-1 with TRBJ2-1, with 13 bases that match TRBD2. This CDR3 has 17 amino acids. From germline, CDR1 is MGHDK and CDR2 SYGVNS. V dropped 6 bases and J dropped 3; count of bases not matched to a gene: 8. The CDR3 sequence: CASRVSGTSGIYNEQFF. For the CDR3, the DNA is TGTGCCAGCAGGGTTTCAGGGACTAGCGGGATCTACAATGAGCAGTTCTTC. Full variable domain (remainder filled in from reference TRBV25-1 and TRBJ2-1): EADIYQTPRYLVIGTGKKITLECSQTMGHDKMYWYQQDPGMELHLIHYSYGVNSTEKGDLSSESTVSRIRTEHFPLTLESARPSHTSQYLCASRVSGTSGIYNEQFFGPGTRLTVL.

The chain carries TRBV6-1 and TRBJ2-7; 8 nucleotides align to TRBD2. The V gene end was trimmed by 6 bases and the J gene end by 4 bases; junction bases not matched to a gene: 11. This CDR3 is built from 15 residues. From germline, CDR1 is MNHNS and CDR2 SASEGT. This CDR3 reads CASSPETGGSYEQYF. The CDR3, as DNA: TGTGCCAGCAGCCCCGAGACGGGAGGGAGTTACGAGCAGTACTTC.

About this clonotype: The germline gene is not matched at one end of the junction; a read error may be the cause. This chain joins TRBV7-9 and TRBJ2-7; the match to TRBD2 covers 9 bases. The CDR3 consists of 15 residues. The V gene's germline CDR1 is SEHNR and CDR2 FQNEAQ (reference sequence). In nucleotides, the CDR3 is TGCGCCAGCAGCCAAGCGGCTAGCGGGATGTACGAGCAGTACTTC. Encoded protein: CASSQAASGMYEQYF. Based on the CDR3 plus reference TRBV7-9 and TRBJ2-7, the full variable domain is DTGVSQNPRHKITKRGQNVTFRCDPISEHNRLYWYRQTLGQGPEFLTYFQNEAQLEKSRLLSDRFSAERPKGSFSTLEIQRTEQGDSAMYLCASSQAASGMYEQYFGPGTRLTVT.

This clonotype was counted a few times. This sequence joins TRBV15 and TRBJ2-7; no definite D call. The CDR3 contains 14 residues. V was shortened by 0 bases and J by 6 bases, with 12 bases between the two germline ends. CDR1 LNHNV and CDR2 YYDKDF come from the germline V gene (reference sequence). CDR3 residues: CATSRDLWGSEQYF. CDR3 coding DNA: TGTGCCACCAGCAGAGATCTTTGGGGTTCCGAGCAGTACTTC. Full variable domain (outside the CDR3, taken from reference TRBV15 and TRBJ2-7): DAMVIQNPRYQVTQFGKPVTLSCSQTLNHNVMYWYQQKSSQAPKLLFHYYDKDFNNEADTPDNFQSRRPNTSFCFLDIRSPGLGDTAMYLCATSRDLWGSEQYFGPGTRLTVT.

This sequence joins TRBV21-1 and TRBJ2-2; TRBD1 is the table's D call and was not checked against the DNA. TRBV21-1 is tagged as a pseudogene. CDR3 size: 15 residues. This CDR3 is CASTDRGGDTGELFF. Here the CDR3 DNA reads TGTGCCAGCACCGACAGGGGTGGGGACACCGGGGAGCTGTTTTTT.

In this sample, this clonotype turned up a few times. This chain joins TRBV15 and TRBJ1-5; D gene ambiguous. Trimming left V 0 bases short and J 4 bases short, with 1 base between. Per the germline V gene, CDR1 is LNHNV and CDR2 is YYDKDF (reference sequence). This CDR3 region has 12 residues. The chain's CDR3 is CATSRDNQPQHF. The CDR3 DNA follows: TGTGCCACCAGCAGAGATAATCAGCCCCAGCATTTT. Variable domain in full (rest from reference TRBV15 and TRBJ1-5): DAMVIQNPRYQVTQFGKPVTLSCSQTLNHNVMYWYQQKSSQAPKLLFHYYDKDFNNEADTPDNFQSRRPNTSFCFLDIRSPGLGDTAMYLCATSRDNQPQHFGDGTRLSIL.

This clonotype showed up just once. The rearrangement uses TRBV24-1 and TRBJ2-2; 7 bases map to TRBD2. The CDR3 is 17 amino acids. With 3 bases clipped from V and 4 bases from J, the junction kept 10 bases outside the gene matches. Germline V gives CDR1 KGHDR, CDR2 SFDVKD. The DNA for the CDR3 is TGTGCCACCAGTGATCCTCCCGGCGGGAGAGGCACCGGGGAGCTGTTTTTT. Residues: CATSDPPGGRGTGELFF.

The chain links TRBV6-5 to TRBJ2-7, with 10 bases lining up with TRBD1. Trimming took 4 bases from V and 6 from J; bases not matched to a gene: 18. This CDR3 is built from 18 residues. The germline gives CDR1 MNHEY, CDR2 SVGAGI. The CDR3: CASSLRRDRGRLLGEQYF. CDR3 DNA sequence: TGTGCCAGCAGTTTACGCCGGGACAGGGGCCGATTACTGGGCGAGCAGTACTTC.

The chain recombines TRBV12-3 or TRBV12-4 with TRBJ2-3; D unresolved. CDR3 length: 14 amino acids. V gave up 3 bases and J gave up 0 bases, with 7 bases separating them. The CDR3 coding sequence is TGTGCCAGCAGTTTCTCCTCCAGCACAGATACGCAGTATTTT. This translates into CASSFSSSTDTQYF.

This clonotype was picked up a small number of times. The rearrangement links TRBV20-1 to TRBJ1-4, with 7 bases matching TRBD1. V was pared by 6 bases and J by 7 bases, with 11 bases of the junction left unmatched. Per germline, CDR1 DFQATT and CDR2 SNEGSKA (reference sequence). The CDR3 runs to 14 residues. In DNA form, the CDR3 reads TGCAGTGCACATACAGGGGTCGGGGGTGAAAAACTGTTTTTT. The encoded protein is CSAHTGVGGEKLFF.

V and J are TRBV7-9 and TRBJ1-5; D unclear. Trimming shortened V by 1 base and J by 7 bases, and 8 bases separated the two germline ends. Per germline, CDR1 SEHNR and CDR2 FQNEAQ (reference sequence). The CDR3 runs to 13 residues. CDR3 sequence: CASSLGGLQPQHF. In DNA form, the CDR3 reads TGTGCCAGCAGCTTAGGAGGGCTGCAGCCCCAGCATTTT.

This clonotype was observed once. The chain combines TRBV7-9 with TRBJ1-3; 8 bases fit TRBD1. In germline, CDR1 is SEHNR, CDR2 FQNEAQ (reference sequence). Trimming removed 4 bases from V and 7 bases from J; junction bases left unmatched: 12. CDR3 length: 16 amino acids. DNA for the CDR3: TGTGCCAGCAGCTCCCAATTCAGGGGGCGCGGGAACACCATATATTTT. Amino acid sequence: CASSSQFRGRGNTIYF. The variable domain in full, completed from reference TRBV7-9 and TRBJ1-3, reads DTGVSQNPRHKITKRGQNVTFRCDPISEHNRLYWYRQTLGQGPEFLTYFQNEAQLEKSRLLSDRFSAERPKGSFSTLEIQRTEQGDSAMYLCASSSQFRGRGNTIYFGEGSWLTVV.

This CDR3 reads CASSKGLAGDTQYF. The CDR3 coding sequence is TGTGCCAGCAGTAAGGGACTAGCGGGAGATACGCAGTATTTT. This chain uses TRBV27 with TRBJ2-3, with 12 bases that match TRBD2. Germline V gene lookup returns CDR1 MNHEY and CDR2 SMNVEV (reference sequence). The CDR3 has 14 amino acids. The V segment lost 5 bases and the J segment 5 bases; nucleotides outside the gene matches: 2.

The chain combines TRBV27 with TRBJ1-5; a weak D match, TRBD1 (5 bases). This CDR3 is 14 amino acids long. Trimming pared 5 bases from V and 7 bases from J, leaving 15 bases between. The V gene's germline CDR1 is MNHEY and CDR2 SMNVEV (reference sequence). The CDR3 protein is CASSPRQSEQPQHF. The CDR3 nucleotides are TGTGCCAGCAGTCCTCGACAGTCAGAGCAGCCCCAGCATTTT.

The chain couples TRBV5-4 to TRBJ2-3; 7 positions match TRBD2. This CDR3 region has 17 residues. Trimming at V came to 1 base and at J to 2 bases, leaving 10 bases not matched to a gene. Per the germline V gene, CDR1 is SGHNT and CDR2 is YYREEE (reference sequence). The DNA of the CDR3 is TGTGCCAGCAGCTTGTTTGTTGGCGGGGGACCCACAGATACGCAGTATTTT. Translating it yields CASSLFVGGGPTDTQYF.

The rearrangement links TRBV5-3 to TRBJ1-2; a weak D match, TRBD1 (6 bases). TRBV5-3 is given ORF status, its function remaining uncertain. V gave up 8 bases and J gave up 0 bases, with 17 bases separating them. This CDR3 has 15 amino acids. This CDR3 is CASSTQGPANYGYTF. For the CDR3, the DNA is TGTGCCAGCAGCACACAGGGTCCAGCTAACTATGGCTACACCTTC.

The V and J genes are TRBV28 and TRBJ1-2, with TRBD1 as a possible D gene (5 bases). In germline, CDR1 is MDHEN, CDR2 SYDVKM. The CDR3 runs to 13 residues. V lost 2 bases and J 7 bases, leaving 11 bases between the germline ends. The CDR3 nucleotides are TGTGCCAGCAGTTTAGGGGCAACTTTTGGCTACACCTTC. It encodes CASSLGATFGYTF.

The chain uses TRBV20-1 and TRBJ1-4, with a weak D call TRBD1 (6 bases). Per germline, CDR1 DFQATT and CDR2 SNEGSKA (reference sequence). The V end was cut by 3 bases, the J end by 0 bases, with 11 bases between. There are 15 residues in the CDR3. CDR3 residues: CSASGQLATNEKLFF. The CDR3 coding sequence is TGCAGTGCTAGTGGACAGCTCGCAACTAATGAAAAACTGTTTTTT.

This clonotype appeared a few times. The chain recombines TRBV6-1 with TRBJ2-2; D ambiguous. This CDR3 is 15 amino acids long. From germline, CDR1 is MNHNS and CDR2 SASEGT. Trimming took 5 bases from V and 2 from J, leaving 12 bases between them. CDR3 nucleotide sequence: TGTGCCAGCAGTATAGGCGGTGCTAACACCGGGGAGCTGTTTTTT. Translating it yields CASSIGGANTGELFF.

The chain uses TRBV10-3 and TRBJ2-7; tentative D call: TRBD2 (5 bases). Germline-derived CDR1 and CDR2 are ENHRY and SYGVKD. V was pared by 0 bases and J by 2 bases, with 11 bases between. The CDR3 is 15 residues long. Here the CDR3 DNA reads TGTGCCATCAGTGAGTCTTACTTGGAGGCCTACGAGCAGTACTTC. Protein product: CAISESYLEAYEQYF.

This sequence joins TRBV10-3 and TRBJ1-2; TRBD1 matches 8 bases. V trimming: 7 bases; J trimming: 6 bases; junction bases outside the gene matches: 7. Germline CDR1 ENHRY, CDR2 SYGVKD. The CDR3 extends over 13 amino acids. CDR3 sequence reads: CAITATGADGYTF. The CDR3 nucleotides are TGTGCCATCACCGCGACAGGGGCCGATGGCTACACCTTC.

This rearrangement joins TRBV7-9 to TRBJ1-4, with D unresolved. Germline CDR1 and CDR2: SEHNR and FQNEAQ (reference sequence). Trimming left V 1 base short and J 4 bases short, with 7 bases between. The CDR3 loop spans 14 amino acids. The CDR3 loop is CASSLDANNEKLFF. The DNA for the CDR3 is TGTGCCAGCAGCTTAGACGCGAATAATGAAAAACTGTTTTTT.

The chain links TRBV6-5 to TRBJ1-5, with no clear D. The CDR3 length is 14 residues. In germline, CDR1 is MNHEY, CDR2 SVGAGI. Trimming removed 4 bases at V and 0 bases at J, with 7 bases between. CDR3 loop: CASSLHYSNQPQHF. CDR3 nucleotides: TGTGCCAGCAGTTTGCATTATAGCAATCAGCCCCAGCATTTT.